The 20 T cell receptor beta chains listed next were all sequenced from one sample in a study of radiation and T cells in renal cell carcinoma. TCRdb keeps only in-frame clones here, not all; method: immunoSEQ multiplex PCR. The sample records some 150,000 clones, 70% to 90% being singletons. Sample time point: baseline pretreatment blood. Treatment given: 15 Gy SBRT to primary tumor, nephrectomy 4 weeks later. The material was blood, obtained from a patient whose treatment included radiotherapy and nephrectomy. Receptor source: a woman in her 50s with renal cell carcinoma.

The chain employs TRBV29-1 and TRBJ2-4; TRBD2 is a possible D gene (5 bases). CDR1 SQVTM and CDR2 ANQGSEA come from the germline V gene. Deletions cut 1 base from V and 10 bases from J, with 14 bases between. The CDR3 runs to 13 residues. In nucleotides, the CDR3 is TGCAGCGTTGAAGTAGGGAGCACCAGGATTCAGTACTTC. It encodes CSVEVGSTRIQYF.

The V call is TRBV7-6, the J call TRBJ2-3; D gene ambiguous. This CDR3 is 14 amino acids long. Trimming pared 4 bases from V and 0 bases from J, leaving 8 bases between. CDR1 and CDR2 from the germline V gene are SGHVS and FNYEAQ. In DNA form, the CDR3 reads TGTGCCAGCAGCTCTCTATCTAGCACAGATACGCAGTATTTT. It translates to CASSSLSSTDTQYF.

J is TRBJ2-1 and V is TRBV6-1, with D possibly TRBD2 on 6 matching bases. CDR1 is MNHNS and CDR2 is SASEGT in the germline V gene. V lost 2 bases and J 13 bases, leaving 24 bases between the germline ends. This CDR3 is built from 16 residues. CDR3 in DNA: TGTGCCAGCAGTGAACCTGCAGGGAGGTCTCCTCGTTCCCAGTTCTTC. It specifies CASSEPAGRSPRSQFF.

This chain links TRBV11-2 with TRBJ1-2; D gene ambiguous. Trimming left V 1 base short and J 2 bases short, with 14 bases between. CDR3 size: 16 residues. The germline V gene encodes CDR1 SGHAT and CDR2 FQNNGV. The CDR3 loop reads CASSLVPSGENYGYTF. The CDR3 nucleotides read TGTGCCAGCAGCTTAGTTCCGTCAGGCGAAAACTATGGCTACACCTTC. The variable domain in full, with the rest retrieved from reference TRBV11-2 and TRBJ1-2, is EAGVAQSPRYKIIEKRQSVAFWCNPISGHATLYWYQQILGQGPKLLIQFQNNGVVDDSQLPKDRFSAERLKGVDSTLKIQPAKLEDSAVYLCASSLVPSGENYGYTFGSGTRLTVV.

This clone was recorded once. The chain carries TRBV12-5 and TRBJ1-6; 9 bases agree with TRBD1. The germline V gene encodes CDR1 LGHNT and CDR2 FRNRAP. There are 16 residues in the CDR3. V shed 1 base and J 9 bases; nucleotides not matched to a gene: 7. The CDR3 sequence: CASGLDPGQGRSPLHF. DNA for the CDR3: TGTGCTAGTGGTTTGGACCCGGGACAGGGCCGTTCACCCCTCCACTTT. The entire variable domain, with the rest obtained from reference TRBV12-5 and TRBJ1-6, is as follows: DARVTQTPRHKVTEMGQEVTMRCQPILGHNTVFWYRQTMMQGLELLAYFRNRAPLDDSGMPKDRFSAEMPDATLATLKIQPSEPRDSAVYFCASGLDPGQGRSPLHFGNGTRLTVT.

A remark on this clone: Other DNA sequences from this sample encode an identical CDR3 as well. This chain connects TRBV5-1 to TRBJ2-5, with 7 bases fitting TRBD1. The trim removed 2 bases at V and 5 bases at J, leaving 3 bases unmatched. In germline, CDR1 is SGHRS, CDR2 YFSETQ. This CDR3 is 13 amino acids long. The CDR3 DNA sequence: TGCGCCAGCAGCTTAGGGGGCGGGGAGACCCAGTACTTC. It translates to CASSLGGGETQYF.

V and J are TRBV9 and TRBJ1-2, with D possibly being TRBD1 (6 bases). Germline CDR1 and CDR2: SGDLS and YYNGEE. The CDR3 runs 15 residues. Trimming removed 4 bases from V and 4 bases from J, with 17 bases in between. DNA for the CDR3: TGTGCCAGCAGCACTCCACGGGGGCAGTCCTATGGCTACACCTTC. Protein: CASSTPRGQSYGYTF.

In this sample, this clone turned up once. The chain joins TRBV21-1 to TRBJ1-5; the D call in the table, TRBD1, was not verified against the DNA. TRBV21-1 is given as a pseudogene. CDR3 length: 15 residues. The CDR3 nucleotides read TGTGCCAGCAGCATGAGACAGGGCTGCAATCAGCCCCAGCATTTT. Amino acids: CASSMRQGCNQPQHF.

V is TRBV6-6 and J is TRBJ2-7; 7 positions match TRBD1. The trim removed 5 bases at V and 0 bases at J, leaving 7 bases unmatched. The CDR3 is 15 amino acids. Germline V gene lookup returns CDR1 MNHNY and CDR2 SVGAGI (reference sequence). The CDR3 here is CASSPRGSSSYEQYF. The CDR3 DNA reads as TGTGCCAGCAGTCCCAGGGGGTCCAGCTCCTACGAGCAGTACTTC.

The V gene is TRBV7-2, the J gene TRBJ1-2; unclear D gene. V lost 5 bases to trimming and J lost 4 bases, with 14 bases between them. Germline loops: CDR1 SGHTA, CDR2 FQGNSA. The CDR3 consists of 14 residues. The CDR3 region has the DNA TGTGCCAGCAGCCCGACGACAATCTTCTATGGCTACACCTTC. Translating gives CASSPTTIFYGYTF.

The V and J genes are TRBV6-6 and TRBJ2-7, with 8 bases lining up with TRBD1. Germline V gives CDR1 MNHNY, CDR2 SVGAGI (reference sequence). The CDR3 spans 15 residues. J was trimmed by 1 base and V by 5 bases; bases with no gene match: 7. The CDR3 loop reads CASSPQGALSYEQYF. The DNA of the CDR3 is TGTGCCAGCAGTCCTCAGGGGGCTTTGTCCTACGAGCAGTACTTC.

The chain links TRBV5-1 to TRBJ2-7, with TRBD1 identical over 8 bases. The CDR3 length is 13 residues. The V gene end was trimmed by 4 bases and the J gene end by 6 bases; junction bases not matched to a gene: 6. Germline V gives CDR1 SGHRS, CDR2 YFSETQ. CDR3 coding DNA: TGCGCCAGCAGCCCCGGGACAGGACGCGAGCAGTACTTC. Translated: CASSPGTGREQYF.

V is TRBV6-1 and J is TRBJ1-5; 7 bases line up with TRBD1. The CDR3 loop spans 15 amino acids. V lost 6 bases to trimming and J lost 6 bases; unmatched junction nucleotides: 11. CDR1 and CDR2 from the germline V gene are MNHNS and SASEGT. In DNA form, the CDR3 reads TGTGCCAGCAGGGCAACAGGGGTAGGGACTCAGCCCCAGCATTTT. It codes for CASRATGVGTQPQHF.

The chain joins TRBV10-2 to TRBJ1-5, with a tentative D call TRBD1 (5 bases). CDR1 WSHSY and CDR2 SAAADI come from the germline V gene. The germline V and J ends were trimmed by 6 bases and 6 bases, with 18 bases remaining between them. The CDR3 sequence is 15 residues long. The CDR3 nucleotides read TGCGCCAGCAGAAAGGGGTGGGCTCTGAGTCAGCCCCAGCATTTT. This gives the protein CASRKGWALSQPQHF.

V is TRBV5-1 and J is TRBJ2-2; 10 nucleotides line up with TRBD2. Germline V gene lookup returns CDR1 SGHRS and CDR2 YFSETQ. The V segment lost 2 bases and the J segment 7 bases; nucleotides outside the gene matches: 14. The CDR3 consists of 18 residues. CDR3 in amino acids: CASSFPKGLAGVGGELFF. The CDR3 coding sequence is TGCGCCAGCAGCTTTCCCAAGGGTCTAGCGGGGGTCGGCGGGGAGCTGTTTTTT.

The chain recombines TRBV7-2 with TRBJ2-7, with D possibly matching TRBD1 (6 bases). The CDR3 has 13 amino acids. Trimming removed 6 bases from V and 3 bases from J, with 12 bases in between. CDR1 and CDR2 from the germline V gene are SGHTA and FQGNSA. CDR3 nucleotides: TGTGCCAGCAGTAACAGGGAACACTACGAGCAGTACTTC. Amino acids: CASSNREHYEQYF.

The chain is built from TRBV7-9 and TRBJ2-3; TRBD2 matches at 9 bases. The junction had 7 bases not matched to a gene; V was cut back by 5 bases and J by 7 bases. The germline gives CDR1 SEHNR, CDR2 FQNEAQ (reference sequence). This CDR3 has 14 residues. The CDR3 DNA reads as TGTGCCAGCAGCCCCGGGACTAGCCGTTATACGCAGTATTTT. Translation: CASSPGTSRYTQYF.

The V call is TRBV7-9, the J call TRBJ2-7; 8 bases are shared with TRBD1. The germline gives CDR1 SEHNR, CDR2 FQNEAQ (reference sequence). V was clipped by 4 bases and J by 0 bases; unmatched bases: 5. The CDR3 length is 15 residues. CDR3 protein: CASSSGQGLSYEQYF. CDR3 bases: TGTGCCAGCAGCTCCGGACAGGGCCTCTCCTACGAGCAGTACTTC.

The chain links TRBV18 to TRBJ2-7; D remains ambiguous. CDR1 KGHSH and CDR2 LQKENI come from the germline V gene. Deletions cut 8 bases from V and 8 bases from J, with 19 bases between. This CDR3 is built from 13 residues. CDR3 sequence: CASTTLFSGQQYF. CDR3 nucleotides: TGTGCCAGCACCACCCTGTTTTCGGGCCAGCAGTACTTC.

A single count supports this clone. The V and J genes are TRBV7-2 and TRBJ2-2, with D uncertain. The CDR3 runs 16 residues. The V gene's germline CDR1 is SGHTA and CDR2 FQGNSA. V lost 1 base to trimming and J lost 4 bases, with 13 bases between them. The CDR3 nucleotides are TGTGCCAGCAGCTTAGAGTTTAGGAGAGTCACCGGGGAGCTGTTTTTT. Its protein is CASSLEFRRVTGELFF. Together with reference TRBV7-2 and TRBJ2-2, the CDR3 gives the full variable domain: GAGVSQSPSNKVTEKGKDVELRCDPISGHTALYWYRQSLGQGLEFLIYFQGNSAPDKSGLPSDRFSAERTGGSVSTLTIQRTQQEDSAVYLCASSLEFRRVTGELFFGEGSRLTVL.